This is a list of T cell receptor beta chains from one sample in a study of T cells in narcolepsy. Some clones are missing from TCRdb's copy, which holds only in-frame ones; the method was immunoSEQ multiplex PCR. The repertoire holds fewer than 40,000 clones, with over 65% as singletons. The material sequenced was memory (CD45RA-) CD4+ T cells from blood. These receptor sequences come from a human donor in good health. The CDR3 runs from the conserved cysteine through the conserved F or W. The D gene is left open where the match is weak. For some rows the clone size is stated as once, few or many, or as a class when expanded; others skip it.

v_call,d_call,clone_size,j_call,cdr3_nt,cdr3_aa
TRBV7-9,.,.,TRBJ2-6,TGTGCCAGCAGCTTAGTAATCTCTGGGGCCAACGTCCTGACTTTC,CASSLVISGANVLTF
TRBV15,.,.,TRBJ2-7,TGTGCCACCAGCAGTAGGGGGGACGGAGGCTCCTACGAGCAGTACTTC,CATSSRGDGGSYEQYF
TRBV7-9,TRBD2,.,TRBJ2-3,TGTGCCAGCAGCCTTCGCTCAGGACTAGCGGGGAATAAGCCAGATACGCAGTATTTT,CASSLRSGLAGNKPDTQYF
TRBV10-2,.,few,TRBJ2-7,TGCGCCAGCAGCTCGGCAGCGCCCGAGCAGTACTTC,CASSSAAPEQYF
TRBV5-4,.,.,TRBJ1-2,TGTGCCAGCAGCACGATTTCGCCAGGACTGAATGGCTACACCTTC,CASSTISPGLNGYTF
TRBV19,.,.,TRBJ2-3,TGTGCCAGTAGTACGGGGAGCCCCACAGATACGCAGTATTTT,CASSTGSPTDTQYF
TRBV5-5,TRBD1,.,TRBJ1-5,TGTGCCAGCAGGACGACAGGGGGCGGGAATCAGCCCCAGCATTTT,CASRTTGGGNQPQHF
TRBV6-5,TRBD1,.,TRBJ1-5,TGTGCCAGCAGTTACACGACAGGGGACAATCAGCCCCAGCATTTT,CASSYTTGDNQPQHF
TRBV6-6,.,.,TRBJ1-1,TGTGCCAGCAGTAACCGGGGTTCTCCCACGGGCACTGAAGCTTTCTTT,CASSNRGSPTGTEAFF
TRBV11-2,.,.,TRBJ1-3,TGTGCCAGCAGCTTAGATCTGAGGTTTTCTGGAAACACCATATATTTT,CASSLDLRFSGNTIYF
TRBV5-6,.,.,TRBJ2-5,TGTGCCAGCAGCGACAGGAGGATGGAGACCCAGTACTTC,CASSDRRMETQYF
TRBV7-2,.,.,TRBJ1-5,TGTGCCAGCAGCTGGGACAGCAATCAGCCCCAGCATTTT,CASSWDSNQPQHF
TRBV5-8,TRBD1,.,TRBJ2-1,TGTGCCAGCAGCCCTCGGACAGGGATCTACAATGAGCAGTTCTTC,CASSPRTGIYNEQFF
TRBV5-8,.,.,TRBJ2-1,TGTGCCAGCAGCTTGGTGTGGCAGAATGAGCAGTTCTTC,CASSLVWQNEQFF
TRBV25-1,TRBD1,.,TRBJ1-6,TGTGCCAGCCGGGACAGGTCAAATTCACCCCTCCACTTT,CASRDRSNSPLHF
TRBV27,.,.,TRBJ1-6,TGTGCCAGCAGTTCCCCGGGGGGGAAATCACCCCTCCACTTT,CASSSPGGKSPLHF
TRBV9,.,.,TRBJ1-4,TGTGCCAGCAGCGTAGGGGATTCCGCTAATGAAAAACTGTTTTTT,CASSVGDSANEKLFF
TRBV19,TRBD1,once,TRBJ2-7,TGTGCCAGTAGGCCGGGACAGGGGCTCTACGAGCAGTACTTC,CASRPGQGLYEQYF
TRBV18,.,.,TRBJ1-4,TGTGCCAGCTCAACCGGCCCTTACGGAGGGCGGACTGTTTTT,CASSTGPYGGRTVF
TRBV5-6,.,once,TRBJ1-4,TGTGCCAGCAGCTATCTACAGGGCGGGAATGAAAAACTGTTTTTT,CASSYLQGGNEKLFF
TRBV10-1,TRBD1,.,TRBJ2-1,TGCGCCAGCAGTGAGTCTTCGGTGATAGGGACAGGGAACAATGAGCAGTTCTTC,CASSESSVIGTGNNEQFF
TRBV19,.,.,TRBJ2-3,TGTGCCAGTAGTATTAGCCGGGGTAGCACAGATACGCAGTATTTT,CASSISRGSTDTQYF
TRBV12-2,.,.,TRBJ1-4,TGTGCAAGTCGCTTAACGCACAGGCAGGAGGAAAAACTGTTTTTT,CASRLTHRQEEKLFF
TRBV30,TRBD2,.,TRBJ2-7,TGTGCCTGGACAGCGGGGGCCCTCTACGAGCAGTACTTC,CAWTAGALYEQYF
TRBV7-9,.,.,TRBJ1-1,TGTGCCAGCAGCTTCGGGGGGAACACTGAAGCTTTCTTT,CASSFGGNTEAFF
TRBV2,TRBD1,.,TRBJ2-5,TGTGCCAGCAGTGAAGCGGACAGGGCAAGGGAGACCCAGTACTTC,CASSEADRARETQYF
TRBV19,.,.,TRBJ2-5,TGTGCCAGTAGTATATCCAGCCAAGAGACCCAGTACTTC,CASSISSQETQYF
TRBV20-1,.,few,TRBJ2-7,TGCAGTGCCCCCCGGGGGAACGAGCAGTACTTC,CSAPRGNEQYF
TRBV5-1,TRBD1,.,TRBJ2-6,TGCGCCAGCAGCTTCCAGGGGGCGCCGGGGGCCAACGTCCTGACTTTC,CASSFQGAPGANVLTF
TRBV2,.,few,TRBJ1-3,TGTGCCAGCAGTCCAGGGGTCAGCTCTGGAAACACCATATATTTT,CASSPGVSSGNTIYF
TRBV5-4,.,.,TRBJ1-3,TGTGCCAGCAGCTCTTACACCTCTGGAAACACCATATATTTT,CASSSYTSGNTIYF
TRBV6-6,.,.,TRBJ2-3,TGTGCCAGCAGAACGGGACTTTACACAGATACGCAGTATTTT,CASRTGLYTDTQYF
TRBV5-1,.,.,TRBJ2-7,TGCGCCAGCAGCAACGGGATCTACGAGCAGTACTTC,CASSNGIYEQYF
TRBV6-6,TRBD1,.,TRBJ1-1,TGTGCCAGCAGTTGGGGACAGACCAACACTGAAGCTTTCTTT,CASSWGQTNTEAFF
TRBV5-1,TRBD2,.,TRBJ2-3,TGCGCCAGCAGCAACATAGCGGGAGCGGGCACAGATACGCAGTATTTT,CASSNIAGAGTDTQYF
TRBV7-2,.,.,TRBJ1-5,TGTGCCAGCAGCTTGGACGAGGTCCAGCATTTT,CASSLDEVQHF
TRBV28,.,.,TRBJ1-6,TGTGCCAGCAGTCCAGGGAGCTCCTATAATTCACCCCTCCACTTT,CASSPGSSYNSPLHF
TRBV6-5,.,.,TRBJ2-7,TGTGCCAGCAGTTACCGCTCCAGCGCCCCCCAGGGGCAGTACTTC,CASSYRSSAPQGQYF
TRBV6-5,TRBD1,.,TRBJ2-7,TGTGCCAGCAGTTACTCGGGACAGGCTGGTGAGCAGTACTTC,CASSYSGQAGEQYF
TRBV30,TRBD2,.,TRBJ2-1,TGTGCCTGGAGAAGGACTAGCGCCAACAATGAGCAGTTCTTC,CAWRRTSANNEQFF
TRBV5-1,TRBD2,.,TRBJ2-2,TGCGCCAGCAGCGGAACCCGAGGGCTAGCGGGTAGCACCGGGGAGCTGTTTTTT,CASSGTRGLAGSTGELFF
TRBV5-4,TRBD1,.,TRBJ1-1,TGTGCCAGCAGCTTAGGAGGGGGCGCAAACACTGAAGCTTTCTTT,CASSLGGGANTEAFF
TRBV6-1,TRBD2,.,TRBJ2-7,TGTGCCAGCAGACTTCATAGCGGGAGTAGCTACGAGCAGTACTTC,CASRLHSGSSYEQYF
TRBV19,TRBD1,.,TRBJ1-1,TGTGCCAGTAGTATGGGACAGGGTTTGAACACTGAAGCTTTCTTT,CASSMGQGLNTEAFF
TRBV11-2,.,once,TRBJ1-3,TGTGCCAGCAGCCCCCCCCATCGACCGTCTGGAAACACCATATATTTT,CASSPPHRPSGNTIYF
TRBV7-2,.,.,TRBJ2-7,TGTGCCAGCAGCTTTAGACAGGTCGACGAGCAGTACTTC,CASSFRQVDEQYF
TRBV15,.,.,TRBJ1-2,TGTGCCACCAGCCCCGGGAGGGTAGTAATGTATGGCTACACCTTC,CATSPGRVVMYGYTF
TRBV16,.,.,TRBJ2-5,TGTGCCAGCAGCCAATCCAACTACGTCCAAGAGACCCAGTACTTC,CASSQSNYVQETQYF